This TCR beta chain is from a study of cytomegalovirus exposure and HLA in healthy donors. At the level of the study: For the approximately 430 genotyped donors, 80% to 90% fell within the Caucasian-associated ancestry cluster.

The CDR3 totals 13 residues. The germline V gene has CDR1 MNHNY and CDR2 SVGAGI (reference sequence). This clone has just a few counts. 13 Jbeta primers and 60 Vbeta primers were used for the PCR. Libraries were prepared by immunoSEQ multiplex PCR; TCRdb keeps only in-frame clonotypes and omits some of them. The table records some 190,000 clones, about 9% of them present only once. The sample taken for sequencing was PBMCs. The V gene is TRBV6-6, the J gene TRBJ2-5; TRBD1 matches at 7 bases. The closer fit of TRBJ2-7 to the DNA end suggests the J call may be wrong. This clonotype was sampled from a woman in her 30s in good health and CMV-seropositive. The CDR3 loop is CASLKGQTGEQYF. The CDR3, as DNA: TGTGCCAGCTTGAAGGGACAGACAGGCGAGCAGTACTTC.